The 4 T cell receptor beta chains in this list originate from one sample, sequenced in a study of shared clonotypes between healthy human individuals. Naive-designated CD8 cells lacked CD45RO, were positively enriched for CCR7, and omitted terminally differentiated effector memory CD45RA+ cells. Using immunoSEQ multiplex PCR, the repertoire was profiled, and TCRdb retains in-frame clones only, with some absent. The sample consists of 1.5 million to 2.5 million clones, about 95% of them appearing once. Input material: naive CD8+ T cells sorted from blood. The receptor source for this set is a man aged 18 to 30 in good health.

The rearrangement uses TRBV2 and TRBJ1-2; maybe TRBD1 (6 bases). The V gene lost 2 bases and the J gene lost 0 bases, with 13 bases spanning the gap. The CDR3 has 16 amino acids. Germline V CDR1 and CDR2: SNHLY, FYNNEI. The DNA of the CDR3 is TGTGCCAGCAGTGAAAGACCAGGGGCAGCTAACTATGGCTACACCTTC. This sequence encodes CASSERPGAANYGYTF.

The V and J genes are TRBV5-6 and TRBJ1-1; a possible D gene is TRBD1 (6 bases). The CDR3 is made up of 14 amino acids. V lost 0 bases and J lost 7, with 13 bases in between. Germline V gene lookup returns CDR1 SGHDT and CDR2 YYEEEE. CDR3 nucleotides: TGTGCCAGCAGCTTGGGCCCGGGGGGCGGTGAAGCTTTCTTT. Encoded protein: CASSLGPGGGEAFF.

The chain couples TRBV27 to TRBJ2-7, with 7 bases matching TRBD2. This CDR3 contains 15 residues. V was pared by 2 bases and J by 6 bases, with 10 bases of the junction left unmatched. Germline V CDR1 and CDR2: MNHEY, SMNVEV (reference sequence). The CDR3 sequence is CASSLRGAGDLEQYF. DNA of the CDR3: TGTGCCAGCAGTTTAAGAGGGGCGGGAGATCTCGAGCAGTACTTC.

The chain has TRBV4-1 and TRBJ1-1, with D possibly TRBD1 on 6 matching bases. The germline V gene encodes CDR1 MGHRA and CDR2 YSYEKL. The CDR3 is 15 residues long. V was clipped by 4 bases and J by 1 base, with 13 bases between them. The CDR3 loop reads CASSPVGGANTEAFF. CDR3 bases: TGCGCCAGCAGCCCAGTAGGGGGGGCGAACACTGAAGCTTTCTTT.